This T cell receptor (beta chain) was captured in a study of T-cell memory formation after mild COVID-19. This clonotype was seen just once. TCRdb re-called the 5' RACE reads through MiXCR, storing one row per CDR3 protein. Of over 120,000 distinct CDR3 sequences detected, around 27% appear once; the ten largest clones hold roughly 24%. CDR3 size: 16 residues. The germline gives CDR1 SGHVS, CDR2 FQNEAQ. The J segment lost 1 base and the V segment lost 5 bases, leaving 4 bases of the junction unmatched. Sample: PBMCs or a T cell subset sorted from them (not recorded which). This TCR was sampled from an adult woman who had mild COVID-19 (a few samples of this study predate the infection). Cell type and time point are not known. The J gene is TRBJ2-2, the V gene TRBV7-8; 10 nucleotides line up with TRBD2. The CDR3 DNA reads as TGTGCCAGCAGCGATGCTAGCGGGAGGAACACCGGGGAGCTGTTTTTT. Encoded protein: CASSDASGRNTGELFF.